Here is one T cell receptor beta chain with its context. Its antigen is currently unknown. The CDR3 is made up of 15 amino acids. Trimming cost V 5 bases and J 1 base, with 14 bases left between them. Germline loops: CDR1 LNHDA, CDR2 SQIVND (reference sequence). The protocol was immunoSEQ multiplex PCR, while the TCRdb copy is restricted to in-frame clones and leaves out a portion. The repertoire holds about 18,000 clones, with 60% to 85% as singletons. This entry is derived from a study of neoadjuvant nivolumab and ipilimumab in lung cancer. Study observations and caveats: Resected-tumor TCR richness correlated positively with pretherapy blood richness. Only two of four nivolumab-treated tumors gained richness and clonality by surgery.

The TCR was taken from an adult with non-small cell lung cancer. The sequenced sample was tumor tissue, obtained after neoadjuvant nivolumab, alone or with ipilimumab, at or shortly before surgery. The chain joins TRBV19 to TRBJ1-1; weak D call: TRBD1 (6 bases). This chain's CDR3 is CASSQLRGGNTEAFF. The DNA of the CDR3 is TGTGCCAGTAGTCAATTGCGAGGGGGGAACACTGAAGCTTTCTTT.